This entry describes one TCR beta chain. It has no known antigen specificity. The sample holds no much larger clone one base away, and base qualities are not on file. Samples from volunteer blood donors who had recovered from COVID-19 were contributed by a second Seattle source. Each collaborating institution followed its own protocols to collect whole blood in K2EDTA tubes. For TCRbeta analysis, collaborator samples were shipped as frozen whole blood, as isolated PBMCs, or as DNA extracted from either sample type. The data originate from a study of blood T cell repertoires in COVID-19 (dated by TCRdb to 2020 to 2021). For the wider study: Collaborator samples came from the United States, Italy and Spain and covered acute and convalescent phases of COVID-19. The prospective study material was composed of cDNA or gDNA derived from T cells, B-cell-depleted T cells, or PBMCs. Deeply sampled blood TCRbeta repertoires from subjects exposed to, actively infected with, or recovered from COVID-19 were included in the dataset. The repertoires were made available in a free public database intended to serve as a resource for research on the immune response to SARS-CoV-2. The samples were drawn from the first 160 participants of the ongoing ImmuneRACE study and from under 1,500 subjects provided by 6 global collaborators. Nearly every sample came with metadata listing a de-identified subject ID, COVID-19 status, age in years and sex. Where available, HLA class I and class II types were obtained from metadata supplied by the sample provider rather than from assay-based typing.

General conclusions and limits of the study: The quantity of clinical and demographic metadata differed by source and by participant and was supplied without curation.

The immunoSEQ Assay, a bias-controlled multiplex PCR, was used to amplify TCRbeta CDR3 regions from genomic DNA. The original methods were these. The number of nucleated cells in each sample was estimated from the amplification of reference gene primers within the assay. To quantify the absolute abundance of each unique TCRbeta CDR3 rearrangement, sequence reads were collapsed and filtered. Productive Simpson clonality was computed per sample as the square root of Simpson's diversity index over productive rearrangements. As stored in TCRdb, this immuneACCESS dataset retains in-frame rearrangements with V and J assigned. A fraction of the clones does not appear; measured against another copy, unresolved V genes explain less than half of the discrepancy, and the remainder lacks a known reason. Clone size and the V and J calls come from that table; the DNA yielded D and trimming. The sample includes approximately 160,000 clones, with over 75% observed a single time. Together, the top ten hold approximately 1.2% of the sample.

The receptor was derived from a man aged 55 to 70 who had recovered from COVID-19. The sequenced sample was peripheral blood.

CDR3 loop: CASSKSRQGAGTGELFF. The sequenced DNA is TGCGCCAGCAGTAAATCAAGACAGGGGGCCGGAACCGGGGAGCTGTTTTTT. The receptor chain draws on TRBV5-1 and TRBJ2-2, and TRBD1 matches 10 of the central bases. The V end gives up 5 bases and the J end 5 bases, leaving 12 bases in the junction not matched to a gene. The germline V gene supplies CDR1 SGHRS and CDR2 YFSETQ. Reading from cysteine to phenylalanine, the CDR3 counts 17 amino acids. Only the CDR3 DNA is retained, 51 bases long and in frame from the first base. Beyond the CDR3, the reference TRBV5-1 and TRBJ2-2 genes provide the residues; the full variable domain reads: KAGVTQTPRYLIKTRGQQVTLSCSPISGHRSVSWYQQTPGQGLQFLFEYFSETQRNKGNFPGRFSGRQFSNSRSEMNVSTLELGDSALYLCASSKSRQGAGTGELFFGEGSRLTVL.